These 9 T cell receptor beta chains originate from one sample sequenced in a study of radiotherapy plus CTLA-4 blockade in lung cancer. Clones were read by immunoSEQ multiplex PCR, and TCRdb kept only the in-frame ones, dropping some. Here the sample spans more than 65,000 clones, roughly four fifths being singletons. The sample consisted of peripheral blood, taken from a patient treated with radiotherapy plus ipilimumab. These receptor sequences come from a human donor with non-small cell lung cancer who had stable disease on radiotherapy plus ipilimumab.

A single count supports this clone. The chain couples TRBV6-5 to TRBJ2-7; perhaps TRBD1 as D (5 bases). The germline gives CDR1 MNHEY, CDR2 SVGAGI. The CDR3 spans 15 residues. The V end lost 2 bases, the J end lost 2 bases, and 13 bases lay between the germline ends. The CDR3 coding sequence is TGTGCCAGCAGTTACACAACGACAGATCCCTACGAGCAGTACTTC. Translation gives CASSYTTTDPYEQYF.

The CDR3 here is CASRLAGVAKETQYF. Written as DNA, the CDR3 is TGTGCCAGCAGACTAGCGGGAGTGGCGAAGGAGACCCAGTACTTC. The chain employs TRBV6-5 and TRBJ2-5, with TRBD2 identical over 11 bases. V lost 6 bases to trimming and J lost 5 bases; unmatched junction nucleotides: 8. CDR3 length: 15 residues. Germline V CDR1 and CDR2: MNHEY, SVGAGI.

The chain links TRBV7-2 to TRBJ1-2, with D unclear. The CDR3 is made up of 14 amino acids. CDR1 is SGHTA, CDR2 FQGNSA, per germline. Trimming removed 3 bases at V and 4 bases at J, with 12 bases between. CDR3 protein: CASSFALESYGYTF. CDR3 bases: TGTGCCAGCAGCTTTGCATTGGAGTCCTATGGCTACACCTTC.

V gene TRBV30 combines with J gene TRBJ1-4, with D perhaps matching TRBD1 (5 bases). Per germline, CDR1 GTSNPN and CDR2 SVGIG (reference sequence). This CDR3 is built from 15 residues. V was pared by 2 bases and J by 5 bases, with 15 bases between. This CDR3 reads CAWSRKQAGNEKLFF. In nucleotides, the CDR3 is TGTGCCTGGAGTCGTAAACAGGCGGGGAATGAAAAACTGTTTTTT.

The CDR3 region has the DNA TGTGCCAGCTCACCACAAAACTTGGGACAGAACTATGGCTACACCTTC. Translation: CASSPQNLGQNYGYTF. The J gene is TRBJ1-2, the V gene TRBV18; 7 positions match TRBD1. With V trimmed by 1 base and J by 2 bases, 7 bases remained unmatched. This CDR3 region has 16 residues. The germline CDR1 and CDR2 sequences are KGHSH and LQKENI.

V usage is TRBV11-1 and J usage is TRBJ1-1; D is perhaps TRBD1 (5 bases). Trimming took off 1 base at V and 14 bases at J, with 14 bases between the two ends. Germline assignment: CDR1 SGHAT and CDR2 FQDESV (reference sequence). The CDR3 spans 12 residues. The CDR3 sequence is CASSLEPGRVFF. The DNA of the CDR3 is TGTGCCAGCAGCTTAGAACCGGGGCGCGTCTTCTTT.

The genes are TRBV7-9 and TRBJ1-2, with D tentatively TRBD1 (6 bases). Germline V lookup: CDR1 SEHNR, CDR2 FQNEAQ (reference sequence). This CDR3 contains 15 residues. V was trimmed by 5 bases and J by 4 bases, leaving 17 bases between them. The CDR3 nucleotides read TGTGCCAGCAGCCCTGGTACAGGGTTAGTCTATGGCTACACCTTC. This sequence encodes CASSPGTGLVYGYTF.

The chain combines TRBV2 with TRBJ2-3; TRBD2 aligns across 9 bases. J lost 5 bases, V lost 6 bases, and 9 bases had no gene match. In germline, CDR1 is SNHLY, CDR2 FYNNEI. The CDR3 extends over 15 amino acids. CDR3 DNA sequence: TGTGCCAGCAGACCAGCGGGGGGCAGGGTAGATACGCAGTATTTT. Amino acid sequence: CASRPAGGRVDTQYF.

This chain joins TRBV28 and TRBJ2-7; D gene ambiguous. Germline lookup yields CDR1 MDHEN and CDR2 SYDVKM. Trimming pared 6 bases from V and 3 bases from J, leaving 12 bases between. The CDR3 is 13 residues long. CDR3 region: CASSLGSLYEQYF. CDR3 nucleotide sequence: TGTGCCAGCAGCCTTGGCTCCCTCTACGAGCAGTACTTC. Full variable domain (rest looked up from reference TRBV28 and TRBJ2-7): DVKVTQSSRYLVKRTGEKVFLECVQDMDHENMFWYRQDPGLGLRLIYFSYDVKMKEKGDIPEGYSVSREKKERFSLILESASTNQTSMYLCASSLGSLYEQYFGPGTRLTVT.